These 8 T cell receptor beta chains originate from one sample sequenced in a study of T cells after yellow fever vaccination. MiXCR, applied by TCRdb to the 5' RACE reads, yields one record per CDR3 protein. The sample consists of a few hundred thousand distinct CDR3 sequences, roughly 19% of them appearing once. The specimen comprised PBMCs, sampled 15 days after the yellow fever booster vaccination. The receptors stem from a man aged 30 to 39 who received the YFV17D yellow fever vaccine.

This chain uses TRBV29-1 with TRBJ1-1; D perhaps matches TRBD1 (6 bases). Trimming removed 7 bases from V and 4 bases from J, with 13 bases in between. The germline gives CDR1 SQVTM, CDR2 ANQGSEA. The length of the CDR3 is 12 residues. CDR3 DNA: TGCAGCGCCATACAGGGATTCACTGAAGCTTTCTTT. Its translation is CSAIQGFTEAFF.

V and J are TRBV19 and TRBJ2-1; D unclear. This CDR3 is 14 amino acids long. The germline CDR1 and CDR2 sequences are LNHDA and SQIVND (reference sequence). V was pared by 4 bases and J by 15 bases, with 22 bases between. The CDR3 DNA reads as TGTGCCAGTAGTACCCTCGCGAACGGGCCCGCCATGTTCTTC. This sequence encodes CASSTLANGPAMFF.

The rearrangement links TRBV5-6 to TRBJ2-3; 12 bases match TRBD2. The CDR3 is 15 amino acids. V was pared by 1 base and J by 6 bases, with 3 bases of the junction left unmatched. Germline V lookup: CDR1 SGHDT, CDR2 YYEEEE. This CDR3 reads CASSLLAGGPDTQYF. The CDR3 coding sequence is TGTGCCAGCAGCTTGCTAGCGGGAGGGCCGGATACGCAGTATTTT.

There are a few counts of this clonotype. The rearrangement links TRBV5-1 to TRBJ2-1; 12 bases align to TRBD2. CDR1 and CDR2 from the germline V gene are SGHRS and YFSETQ. V lost 5 bases and J lost 1; bases outside the gene matches: 4. The CDR3 runs to 16 residues. The CDR3 nucleotides read TGCGCCAGCAGTTCTAGCGGGAGGGGTTCCTACAATGAGCAGTTCTTC. Its translation is CASSSSGRGSYNEQFF.

In its sample, this clonotype was seen once. This chain uses TRBV6-5 with TRBJ2-7; the D is unclear. The V end lost 0 bases, the J end lost 9 bases, and 6 bases lay between the germline ends. In germline, CDR1 is MNHEY, CDR2 SVGAGI. The CDR3 length is 11 residues. CDR3 nucleotides: TGTGCCAGCAGTTACTCCCTACGGCAGTACTTC. Encoded protein: CASSYSLRQYF.

This chain uses TRBV7-3 with TRBJ2-7; D is unclear. V was pared by 2 bases and J by 3 bases, with 14 bases between. The length of the CDR3 is 15 residues. CDR1 SGHTA and CDR2 FQGTGA come from the germline V gene. CDR3 nucleotide sequence: TGTGCCAGCAGCTTAGGCAGTAGCCAGTACTACGAGCAGTACTTC. Encoded protein: CASSLGSSQYYEQYF.

This clonotype occurred a few times. The chain employs TRBV12-3 or TRBV12-4 and TRBJ2-4; 8 bases match TRBD1. The J segment lost 6 bases and the V segment lost 6 bases, leaving 10 bases of the junction unmatched. The CDR3 has 15 residues. CDR3 DNA: TGTGCCAGCAGCGACAGGGGAGACGGGGGAAACATTCAGTACTTC. Amino acids: CASSDRGDGGNIQYF.

With respect to this clonotype: At one end the junction does not follow the germline gene, possibly because of a read error. V gene TRBV14 combines with J gene TRBJ1-1; D not certain. This CDR3 spans 14 amino acids. Germline CDR1 is SGHDN and CDR2 is FVKESK. The CDR3: CASSRSNVGTEDFF. DNA for the CDR3: TGTGCCAGCAGCCGGTCTAATGTGGGCACTGAAGATTTCTTT.